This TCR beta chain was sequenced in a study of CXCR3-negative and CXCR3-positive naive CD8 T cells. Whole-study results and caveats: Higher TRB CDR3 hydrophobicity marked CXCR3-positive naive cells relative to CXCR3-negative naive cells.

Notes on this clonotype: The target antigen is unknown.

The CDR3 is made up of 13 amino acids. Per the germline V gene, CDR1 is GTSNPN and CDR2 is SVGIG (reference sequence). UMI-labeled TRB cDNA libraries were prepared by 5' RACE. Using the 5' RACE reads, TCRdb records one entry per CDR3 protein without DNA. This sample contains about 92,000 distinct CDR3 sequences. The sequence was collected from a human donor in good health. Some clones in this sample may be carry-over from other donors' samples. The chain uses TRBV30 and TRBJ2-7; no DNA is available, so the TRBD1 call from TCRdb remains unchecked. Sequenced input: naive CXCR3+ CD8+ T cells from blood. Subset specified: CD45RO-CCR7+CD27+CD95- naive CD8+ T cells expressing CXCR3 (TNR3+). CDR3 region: CAAWDGAFFEQYF.